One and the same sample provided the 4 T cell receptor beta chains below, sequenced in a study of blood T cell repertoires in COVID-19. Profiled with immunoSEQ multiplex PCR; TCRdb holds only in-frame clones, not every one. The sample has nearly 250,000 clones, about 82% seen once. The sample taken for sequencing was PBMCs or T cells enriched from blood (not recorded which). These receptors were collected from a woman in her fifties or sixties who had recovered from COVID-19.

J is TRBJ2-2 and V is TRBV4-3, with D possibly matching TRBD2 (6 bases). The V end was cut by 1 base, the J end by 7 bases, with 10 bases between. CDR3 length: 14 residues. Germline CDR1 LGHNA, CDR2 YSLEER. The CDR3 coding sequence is TGCGCCAGCAGCCAAGGGCCGGGGGTCGGGGAGCTGTTTTTT. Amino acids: CASSQGPGVGELFF.

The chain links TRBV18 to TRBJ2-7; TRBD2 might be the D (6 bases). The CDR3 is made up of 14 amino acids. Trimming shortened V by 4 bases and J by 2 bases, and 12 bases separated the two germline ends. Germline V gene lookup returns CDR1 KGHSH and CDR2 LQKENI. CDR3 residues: CASSQWGEAYEQYF. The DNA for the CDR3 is TGTGCCAGCTCACAATGGGGGGAAGCCTACGAGCAGTACTTC.

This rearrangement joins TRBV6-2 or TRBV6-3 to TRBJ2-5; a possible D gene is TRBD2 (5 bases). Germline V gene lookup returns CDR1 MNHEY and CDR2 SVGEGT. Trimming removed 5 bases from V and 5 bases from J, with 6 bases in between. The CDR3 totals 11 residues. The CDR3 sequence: CASSREETQYF. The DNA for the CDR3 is TGTGCCAGCAGTAGGGAGGAGACCCAGTACTTC.

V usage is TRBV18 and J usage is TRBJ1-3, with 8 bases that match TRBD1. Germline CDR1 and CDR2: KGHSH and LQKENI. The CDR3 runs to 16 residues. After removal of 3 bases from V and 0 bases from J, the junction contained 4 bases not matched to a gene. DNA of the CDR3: TGTGCCAGCTCACCGCGGACAGGGACCTCTGGAAACACCATATATTTT. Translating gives CASSPRTGTSGNTIYF.